What follows is one TCR beta chain and its context. The J segment lost 7 bases and the V segment lost 0 bases, leaving 9 bases of the junction unmatched. Germline-derived CDR1 and CDR2 are GTSNPN and SVGIG (reference sequence). This CDR3 contains 15 residues. Profiled with immunoSEQ multiplex PCR; TCRdb holds only in-frame clones, not every one. The table records around 34,000 clones, roughly 84% of them present only once. Documented treatment: randomized to nivolumab then ipilimumab (arm A) or the reverse (arm B). This sample is drawn from a study of sequential checkpoint blockade in melanoma. Sequencing used CD8+ T cells sorted from blood (inferred from file names), obtained from a patient given nivolumab and ipilimumab in sequence. This clonotype was obtained from a human donor with melanoma. The genes are TRBV30 and TRBJ2-7, with TRBD1 identical over 10 bases. The CDR3 bases are TGTGCCTGGAGTGTAAGGGACAGGGGTTACCTGGAGCAGTACTTC. Encoded protein: CAWSVRDRGYLEQYF.